These 13 T cell receptor beta chains came from one sample sequenced in a study of OX40 agonist ivuxolimab in advanced cancers. Produced via immunoSEQ multiplex PCR; TCRdb's table is partial and in-frame only. The sample lists over 150,000 clones, roughly 94% occurring once. The sequences come from CD4+ or CD8+ T cells sorted from blood, collected in a trial of the OX40 agonist ivuxolimab. The receptors derive from an adult with an advanced solid tumor such as melanoma, head and neck, liver or kidney cancer.

The J gene is TRBJ1-2, the V gene TRBV7-3, with D unclear. The CDR3 runs 13 residues. Germline CDR1 is SGHTA and CDR2 is FQGTGA. V lost 8 bases to trimming and J lost 4 bases, with 14 bases between them. The CDR3 loop is CASRLVAVYGYTF. CDR3 DNA: TGTGCCAGCCGGCTTGTGGCAGTCTATGGCTACACCTTC. Drawing the rest from reference TRBV7-3 and TRBJ1-2, the complete variable domain is GAGVSQTPSNKVTEKGKYVELRCDPISGHTALYWYRQSLGQGPEFLIYFQGTGAADDSGLPNDRFFAVRPEGSVSTLKIQRTERGDSAVYLCASRLVAVYGYTFGSGTRLTVV.

The chain recombines TRBV29-1 with TRBJ1-2; 8 positions agree with TRBD1. The CDR3 sequence is 15 residues long. Per the germline V gene, CDR1 is SQVTM and CDR2 is ANQGSEA. Losses at the gene ends were 6 bases for V and 3 bases for J; bases not matched to a gene: 12. The CDR3 loop is CSVARLDRADYGYTF. The CDR3 nucleotides are TGCAGCGTCGCTAGATTGGACAGGGCTGACTATGGCTACACCTTC.

The chain employs TRBV19 and TRBJ2-7; TRBD1 or TRBD2 may be the D gene (5 bases each). The CDR3 totals 16 residues. The V end lost 4 bases, the J end lost 5 bases, and 21 bases lay between the germline ends. Per germline, CDR1 LNHDA and CDR2 SQIVND (reference sequence). CDR3 sequence (DNA): TGTGCCAGTAGTACCCCCCGGGGCGGTCGTTTCCACGAGCAGTACTTC. Protein product: CASSTPRGGRFHEQYF.

This chain links TRBV28 with TRBJ2-5; D not resolved. This CDR3 region has 12 residues. V was cut by 8 bases and J by 1 base, with 8 bases left in between. Germline-derived CDR1 and CDR2 are MDHEN and SYDVKM. The CDR3 nucleotides read TGTGCCAGCGAAAGGGCCCAAGAGACCCAGTACTTC. This gives the protein CASERAQETQYF.

This chain joins TRBV28 and TRBJ2-2; 12 bases fit TRBD1. The trim removed 4 bases at V and 1 base at J, leaving 4 bases unmatched. The CDR3 has 17 residues. CDR1 and CDR2 (germline): MDHEN, SYDVKM. Here the CDR3 reads CASSSGQGAGNTGELFF. Here the CDR3 DNA reads TGTGCCAGCAGTTCGGGACAGGGGGCAGGGAACACCGGGGAGCTGTTTTTT.

The V and J genes are TRBV7-2 and TRBJ2-7; 9 bases are a match to TRBD1. V was pared by 4 bases and J by 6 bases, with 4 bases of the junction left unmatched. Germline lookup yields CDR1 SGHTA and CDR2 FQGNSA. The CDR3 loop spans 13 amino acids. The CDR3 loop reads CASSSQGAGEQYF. The CDR3 nucleotides read TGTGCCAGCAGCTCACAGGGGGCTGGCGAGCAGTACTTC.

The rearrangement joins TRBV6-1 to TRBJ1-2, with TRBD1 as a possible D gene (5 bases). The CDR3 runs to 14 residues. Germline loops: CDR1 MNHNS, CDR2 SASEGT. V gave up 2 bases and J gave up 8 bases, with 15 bases separating them. CDR3 region: CASSESQGGRGYTF. DNA of the CDR3: TGTGCCAGCAGTGAATCTCAGGGAGGTCGGGGCTACACCTTC.

The V and J genes are TRBV18 and TRBJ2-7; 8 positions agree with TRBD1. This CDR3 contains 15 residues. CDR1 is KGHSH and CDR2 is LQKENI in the germline V gene. V lost 5 bases, J lost 2 bases, and 8 bases stayed unmatched. The CDR3 is CASSTDRGPTYEQYF. The DNA for the CDR3 is TGTGCCAGCTCAACCGACAGGGGCCCAACCTACGAGCAGTACTTC.

The CDR3 region is CASSLVLWNTEAFF. The CDR3 coding sequence is TGTGCCAGCAGCCTGGTTTTATGGAACACTGAAGCTTTCTTT. The chain combines TRBV6-4 with TRBJ1-1; no definite D call. The germline CDR1 and CDR2 sequences are MRHNA and SNTAGT. V was trimmed by 6 bases and J by 1 base, leaving 12 bases between them. This CDR3 contains 14 residues.

The J gene is TRBJ1-3, the V gene TRBV9; 7 bases align to TRBD1. Losses at the gene ends were 4 bases for V and 1 base for J; bases not matched to a gene: 8. Germline-derived CDR1 and CDR2 are SGDLS and YYNGEE. The CDR3 has 16 amino acids. In DNA form, the CDR3 reads TGTGCCAGCAGCCCTCAGACAGGGCCATCTGGAAACACCATATATTTT. Its protein product is CASSPQTGPSGNTIYF. Full variable domain (rest looked up from reference TRBV9 and TRBJ1-3): DSGVTQTPKHLITATGQRVTLRCSPRSGDLSVYWYQQSLDQGLQFLIQYYNGEERAKGNILERFSAQQFPDLHSELNLSSLELGDSALYFCASSPQTGPSGNTIYFGEGSWLTVV.

The V gene is TRBV28, the J gene TRBJ1-5, with D unresolved. Germline V gene data show CDR1 as MDHEN and CDR2 as SYDVKM. Trimming cost V 5 bases and J 0 bases, with 17 bases left between them. The length of the CDR3 is 17 residues. This CDR3 reads CASSQGILYYSNQPQHF. CDR3 nucleotide sequence: TGTGCCAGCAGTCAAGGGATTTTATATTATAGCAATCAGCCCCAGCATTTT. The full variable domain, completed using reference TRBV28 and TRBJ1-5, is DVKVTQSSRYLVKRTGEKVFLECVQDMDHENMFWYRQDPGLGLRLIYFSYDVKMKEKGDIPEGYSVSREKKERFSLILESASTNQTSMYLCASSQGILYYSNQPQHFGDGTRLSIL.

V is TRBV5-1 and J is TRBJ2-3; 13 positions match TRBD2. After removal of 1 base from V and 6 bases from J, the junction contained 8 bases not matched to a gene. The CDR3 covers 17 residues. Germline assignment: CDR1 SGHRS and CDR2 YFSETQ. The CDR3 bases are TGCGCCAGCAGCTTGATGACTAGCGGGGGGACTGGGGATACGCAGTATTTT. Protein: CASSLMTSGGTGDTQYF.

The V and J genes are TRBV5-1 and TRBJ1-1; D possibly corresponds to TRBD1 (6 bases). From germline, CDR1 is SGHRS and CDR2 YFSETQ. Trimming removed 4 bases from V and 0 bases from J, with 13 bases in between. The CDR3 is made up of 15 amino acids. In DNA form, the CDR3 reads TGCGCCAGCAGCCTGGTTGGACAGATGAACACTGAAGCTTTCTTT. Translating gives CASSLVGQMNTEAFF.